These 32 T cell receptor beta chains originate from one sample sequenced in a study of shared clonotypes between healthy human individuals. Terminally differentiated effector memory CD45RA+ cells were excluded by CCR7 positive selection of CD45RO-negative cells. The method was immunoSEQ multiplex PCR; TCRdb's version includes in-frame clones alone and lacks a portion of them. In the table there are millions of clones, approximately 95% of which are singletons. The material sequenced was naive CD8+ T cells sorted from blood. All receptors derive from a man between 18 and 29 years old in good health.

The rearrangement joins TRBV2 to TRBJ2-3; 16 bases agree with TRBD2. Germline V gene sequence: CDR1 SNHLY, CDR2 FYNNEI. J lost 3 bases, V lost 11 bases, and 14 bases had no gene match. The CDR3 consists of 18 residues. The CDR3 here is CAFTPPGLAGGPTDTQYF. As DNA, the CDR3 is TGTGCCTTTACCCCGCCGGGACTAGCGGGAGGGCCTACAGATACGCAGTATTTT.

Of note for this clone: Compared with germline, one end of the junction differs, possibly owing to a read error. The chain recombines TRBV10-3 with TRBJ2-1, with 15 bases that match TRBD2. The germline gives CDR1 ENHRY, CDR2 SYGVKD. The CDR3 spans 17 residues. The CDR3 sequence is CAVRLGTSGRSYNEQFF. The DNA for the CDR3 is TGTGCCGTCAGGCTCGGGACTAGCGGGAGGTCCTACAATGAGCAGTTCTTC.

The rearrangement joins TRBV2 to TRBJ1-1; a possible D gene is TRBD1 (5 bases). V lost 8 bases and J 4 bases, leaving 14 bases between the germline ends. This CDR3 comprises 13 residues. Germline assignment: CDR1 SNHLY and CDR2 FYNNEI. The CDR3 DNA sequence: TGTGCCAGCCAAGGGGATTATGGCACTGAAGCTTTCTTT. Its protein product is CASQGDYGTEAFF.

This chain uses TRBV7-9 with TRBJ2-7, with 12 positions matching TRBD2. CDR3 length: 17 amino acids. Germline V gene data show CDR1 as SEHNR and CDR2 as FQNEAQ (reference sequence). The V segment lost 5 bases and the J segment 7 bases; nucleotides outside the gene matches: 15. Here the CDR3 reads CASSGRSSGRAREEQYF. The CDR3 region has the DNA TGTGCCAGCAGCGGTCGTTCTAGCGGGAGGGCTCGTGAGGAGCAGTACTTC. The whole variable domain, filled in from reference TRBV7-9 and TRBJ2-7, reads DTGVSQNPRHKITKRGQNVTFRCDPISEHNRLYWYRQTLGQGPEFLTYFQNEAQLEKSRLLSDRFSAERPKGSFSTLEIQRTEQGDSAMYLCASSGRSSGRAREEQYFGPGTRLTVT.

In regard to this clone: Other DNA sequences of this sample code for an identical CDR3. The chain links TRBV13 to TRBJ2-7; D unclear. The CDR3 loop spans 13 amino acids. Germline values: CDR1 PRHDT, CDR2 FYEKMQ (reference sequence). The ends were cut back, 0 bases at V and 3 bases at J, with 6 bases in the middle. CDR3 residues: CASSLGRNYEQYF. For the CDR3, the DNA is TGTGCCAGCAGCTTAGGTCGGAACTACGAGCAGTACTTC. Using reference TRBV13 and TRBJ2-7 for the parts outside the CDR3, the full variable domain is AAGVIQSPRHLIKEKRETATLKCYPIPRHDTVYWYQQGPGQDPQFLISFYEKMQSDKGSIPDRFSAQQFSDYHSELNMSSLELGDSALYFCASSLGRNYEQYFGPGTRLTVT.

The rearrangement joins TRBV18 to TRBJ1-1; maybe TRBD1 (5 bases). Trimming removed 3 bases at V and 1 base at J, with 9 bases between. CDR1 and CDR2 (germline): KGHSH, LQKENI. The CDR3 extends over 14 amino acids. CDR3 residues: CASSPRDGNTEAFF. CDR3 sequence (DNA): TGTGCCAGCTCACCTCGGGACGGGAACACTGAAGCTTTCTTT.

This chain connects TRBV27 to TRBJ2-3, with unresolved D. This CDR3 region has 15 residues. CDR1 and CDR2 (germline): MNHEY, SMNVEV (reference sequence). V lost 1 base and J 2 bases, leaving 10 bases between the germline ends. The CDR3 region has the DNA TGTGCCAGCAGTTTATTGCTGGGTTTCACAGATACGCAGTATTTT. It codes for CASSLLLGFTDTQYF.

Regarding this clone: Other nucleotide sequences from this sample produce the same CDR3. The genes are TRBV6-5 and TRBJ1-3, with D possibly TRBD1 on 5 matching bases. V was shortened by 2 bases and J by 0 bases, with 8 bases between the two germline ends. Germline V lookup: CDR1 MNHEY, CDR2 SVGAGI. The CDR3 is 15 residues long. The CDR3 here is CASSYQGNSGNTIYF. The CDR3 coding sequence is TGTGCCAGCAGTTACCAGGGAAACTCTGGAAACACCATATATTTT.

The rearrangement uses TRBV4-3 and TRBJ1-4; 10 bases agree with TRBD1. Germline assignment: CDR1 LGHNA and CDR2 YSLEER. The junction had 2 bases not matched to a gene; V was cut back by 1 base and J by 3 bases. This CDR3 has 16 residues. The DNA for the CDR3 is TGCGCCAGCAGCCAAGGGGGACAGGGGTCTAATGAAAAACTGTTTTTT. Translated, it gives CASSQGGQGSNEKLFF.

With regard to this clone: Other nucleotide sequences from this sample produce the same CDR3. The chain has TRBV28 and TRBJ2-3; D is undetermined. This CDR3 is 12 amino acids long. Germline-derived CDR1 and CDR2 are MDHEN and SYDVKM. The V and J ends lost 4 bases and 0 bases respectively, with 2 bases between them. The CDR3 reads CASSYSTDTQYF. The CDR3 DNA follows: TGTGCCAGCAGTTATAGCACAGATACGCAGTATTTT.

The rearrangement links TRBV9 to TRBJ1-4, with unresolved D. Trimming took 3 bases from V and 1 from J, leaving 7 bases between them. The CDR3 loop spans 14 amino acids. Germline CDR1 SGDLS, CDR2 YYNGEE. CDR3 protein: CASSGPGTNEKLFF. The CDR3 coding sequence is TGTGCCAGCAGCGGTCCGGGAACTAATGAAAAACTGTTTTTT.

The chain recombines TRBV9 with TRBJ2-1, with 9 bases that match TRBD2. Trimming removed 1 base from V and 7 bases from J; junction bases left unmatched: 12. Germline assignment: CDR1 SGDLS and CDR2 YYNGEE. The CDR3 is 17 amino acids. CDR3 DNA sequence: TGTGCCAGCAGCGTAACGGACGCGGGAGGGCCGCGAAATGAGCAGTTCTTC. Translation: CASSVTDAGGPRNEQFF. The complete variable domain, with remaining parts taken from reference TRBV9 and TRBJ2-1, reads DSGVTQTPKHLITATGQRVTLRCSPRSGDLSVYWYQQSLDQGLQFLIQYYNGEERAKGNILERFSAQQFPDLHSELNLSSLELGDSALYFCASSVTDAGGPRNEQFFGPGTRLTVL.

J is TRBJ2-5 and V is TRBV11-3, with 10 bases fitting TRBD1. Matching the DNA end better, TRBJ2-7 makes the J call doubtful. CDR1 and CDR2 from the germline V gene are SGHNT and YENEEA. The CDR3 runs to 13 residues. The CDR3 DNA reads TGTGCCAGCAGCTCGGGACAGGGGATCGAGCAGTACTTC. It specifies CASSSGQGIEQYF.

CDR3: CASSTNSGGAQETQYF. CDR3 DNA: TGTGCCAGCAGCACCAACTCGGGGGGGGCCCAAGAGACCCAGTACTTC. The chain couples TRBV7-9 to TRBJ2-5; TRBD2 agrees at 8 bases. The CDR3 totals 16 residues. Germline V CDR1 and CDR2: SEHNR, FQNEAQ (reference sequence). The J segment lost 1 base and the V segment lost 5 bases, leaving 9 bases of the junction unmatched.

A note on this clone: This sample also contains other DNA sequences that code for the same CDR3. The chain joins TRBV27 to TRBJ2-2; possible D gene TRBD2, 7 bases. The CDR3 totals 13 residues. V dropped 4 bases and J dropped 8 bases, with 11 bases sitting between them. Per the germline V gene, CDR1 is MNHEY and CDR2 is SMNVEV (reference sequence). The CDR3 loop reads CASSYRGAGELFF. CDR3 DNA sequence: TGTGCCAGCAGTTATCGGGGGGCGGGGGAGCTGTTTTTT.

The chain has TRBV4-3 and TRBJ1-4, with unresolved D. In germline, CDR1 is LGHNA, CDR2 YSLEER. Trimming pared 0 bases from V and 8 bases from J, leaving 16 bases between. The CDR3 runs 16 residues. DNA for the CDR3: TGCGCCAGCAGCCAAGATTTGGGGTCTCACGGGGAAAAACTGTTTTTT. Amino acid sequence: CASSQDLGSHGEKLFF.

The J gene is TRBJ1-1, the V gene TRBV10-3, with D unclear. The germline V gene encodes CDR1 ENHRY and CDR2 SYGVKD. With 2 bases removed from V and 7 bases from J, the gap between germline ends came to 8 bases. There are 12 residues in the CDR3. CDR3 in amino acids: CAISESEYEAFF. The CDR3 DNA is TGTGCCATCAGTGAGAGTGAATATGAAGCTTTCTTT.

This rearrangement joins TRBV23-1 to TRBJ1-1; 9 nucleotides align to TRBD1. TRBV23-1 carries the ORF label, with uncertain function. The CDR3 is made up of 16 amino acids. With 3 bases clipped from V and 0 bases from J, the junction kept 5 bases outside the gene matches. Here the CDR3 DNA reads TGCGCCAGCAGTCAGCCCGGGACAGGGTTGAACACTGAAGCTTTCTTT. Translation gives CASSQPGTGLNTEAFF.

The gene calls are TRBV19 and TRBJ1-2; D call uncertain. CDR3 length: 14 residues. Germline CDR1 and CDR2: LNHDA and SQIVND (reference sequence). Trimming stripped 7 bases from V and 1 base from J, with 13 bases between. CDR3 protein: CASTNWRDNYGYTF. The CDR3 nucleotides are TGTGCCAGTACTAATTGGAGGGATAACTATGGCTACACCTTC.

The chain couples TRBV30 to TRBJ1-2, with D perhaps TRBD1 (5 bases). Germline V lookup: CDR1 GTSNPN, CDR2 SVGIG (reference sequence). CDR3 length: 16 residues. Trimming cost V 0 bases and J 3 bases, with 17 bases left between them. This CDR3 is CAWSVDSGGFYYGYTF. In nucleotides, the CDR3 is TGTGCCTGGAGTGTAGATTCGGGGGGTTTTTACTATGGCTACACCTTC.

Remarks on this clone: Other DNA variants within this sample encode the same CDR3. The chain carries TRBV6-1 and TRBJ1-2; TRBD1 might be the D (6 bases). Germline V lookup: CDR1 MNHNS, CDR2 SASEGT. The CDR3 is 13 residues long. V lost 1 base, J lost 5 bases, and 8 bases lay in between. CDR3 sequence reads: CASSEGTVYGYTF. The CDR3 DNA sequence: TGTGCCAGCAGTGAAGGGACAGTTTATGGCTACACCTTC.

The rearrangement joins TRBV7-6 to TRBJ1-4; TRBD1 is a possible D gene (5 bases). CDR1 SGHVS and CDR2 FNYEAQ come from the germline V gene. The CDR3 runs 16 residues. V dropped 5 bases and J dropped 7 bases, with 20 bases sitting between them. The CDR3 DNA is TGTGCCAGCAGCCAAACACCCGCAGGGCTAGGTGAAAAACTGTTTTTT. Its translation: CASSQTPAGLGEKLFF.

With respect to this clone: Other DNA sequences within the sample encode an identical CDR3. The V call is TRBV6-1, the J call TRBJ2-1; weak D call: TRBD2 (7 bases). The CDR3 has 16 amino acids. Looked up from germline, CDR1 is MNHNS and CDR2 is SASEGT. Trimming pared 2 bases from V and 3 bases from J, leaving 14 bases between. The CDR3 is CASSEWEGEGYNEQFF. The CDR3 region has the DNA TGTGCCAGCAGTGAATGGGAGGGGGAGGGCTACAATGAGCAGTTCTTC.

The J gene is TRBJ2-1, the V gene TRBV10-1; 7 bases are a match to TRBD2. This CDR3 has 14 residues. The ends lost 6 bases at V and 6 bases at J; junction bases unmatched: 8. From germline, CDR1 is WNHNN and CDR2 SYGVQD (reference sequence). CDR3 DNA sequence: TGCGCCAGCAGCCCTTTGACTAGCTCCAATGAGCAGTTCTTC. Protein sequence: CASSPLTSSNEQFF.

V usage is TRBV4-3 and J usage is TRBJ2-5; D is possibly TRBD2 (5 bases). With 3 bases removed from V and 1 base from J, the gap between germline ends came to 18 bases. The CDR3 runs to 17 residues. The germline V gene has CDR1 LGHNA and CDR2 YSLEER. The DNA of the CDR3 is TGCGCCAGCAGCCAGGGCCCTCCGGGGTGGCTCCAAGAGACCCAGTACTTC. Its protein product is CASSQGPPGWLQETQYF.

The gene calls are TRBV29-1 and TRBJ1-3, with 7 bases that match TRBD1. CDR1 is SQVTM, CDR2 ANQGSEA, per germline. The trim removed 7 bases at V and 0 bases at J, leaving 6 bases unmatched. The CDR3 totals 14 residues. CDR3 loop: CSAGDSDSGNTIYF. DNA for the CDR3: TGCAGCGCTGGGGACAGCGACTCTGGAAACACCATATATTTT.

V and J are TRBV27 and TRBJ1-1; D not certain. Trimming stripped 7 bases from V and 4 bases from J, with 13 bases between. The CDR3 has 13 residues. Germline assignment: CDR1 MNHEY and CDR2 SMNVEV (reference sequence). The CDR3 sequence: CASKTAPGTEAFF. CDR3 bases: TGTGCCAGCAAAACAGCCCCAGGCACTGAAGCTTTCTTT.

The V call is TRBV25-1, the J call TRBJ1-1, with D uncertain. Deletions cut 4 bases from V and 1 base from J, with 7 bases between. The germline CDR1 and CDR2 sequences are MGHDK and SYGVNS. The CDR3 runs to 13 residues. The DNA of the CDR3 is TGTGCCAGCAGTGCCCACGAGAACACTGAAGCTTTCTTT. Its protein product is CASSAHENTEAFF.

J is TRBJ2-7 and V is TRBV4-3; D not resolved. Germline assignment: CDR1 LGHNA and CDR2 YSLEER. The V end lost 1 base, the J end lost 4 bases, and 14 bases lay between the germline ends. The CDR3 has 15 residues. CDR3 coding DNA: TGCGCCAGCAGCCAAGGACTTATAACGCGATACGAGCAGTACTTC. As protein: CASSQGLITRYEQYF.

This clone was seen only once. This chain connects TRBV27 to TRBJ1-2; D might be TRBD1 (6 bases). V was trimmed by 6 bases and J by 5 bases, leaving 10 bases between them. Germline V gene sequence: CDR1 MNHEY, CDR2 SMNVEV (reference sequence). The CDR3 length is 12 residues. CDR3 coding DNA: TGTGCCAGCAGCGAACAGGGATATGGCTACACCTTC. It specifies CASSEQGYGYTF.

V is TRBV19 and J is TRBJ2-1, with 8 bases lining up with TRBD2. The CDR3 spans 17 residues. CDR1 LNHDA and CDR2 SQIVND come from the germline V gene (reference sequence). After removal of 1 base from V and 2 bases from J, the junction contained 7 bases not matched to a gene. For the CDR3, the DNA is TGTGCCAGTAGTATAGTAACCAGCGGGGGCACCTACAATGAGCAGTTCTTC. It yields the protein CASSIVTSGGTYNEQFF. The whole variable domain, filled in from reference TRBV19 and TRBJ2-1, reads DGGITQSPKYLFRKEGQNVTLSCEQNLNHDAMYWYRQDPGQGLRLIYYSQIVNDFQKGDIAEGYSVSREKKESFPLTVTSAQKNPTAFYLCASSIVTSGGTYNEQFFGPGTRLTVL.

The chain has TRBV27 and TRBJ1-1; D gene ambiguous. Between the trimmed V and J ends, which lost 5 bases and 4 bases, there was a span of 14 bases. The CDR3 sequence is 14 residues long. Germline V gives CDR1 MNHEY, CDR2 SMNVEV (reference sequence). In DNA form, the CDR3 reads TGTGCCAGCAGTCCCCTTGTGGTGAGCACTGAAGCTTTCTTT. Translation: CASSPLVVSTEAFF.